The entry below describes one T cell receptor beta chain. Libraries were prepared by immunoSEQ multiplex PCR; TCRdb keeps only in-frame clonotypes and omits some of them. The table has about 150,000 clones, approximately 90% seen once; the top ten hold less than 5%. These data belong to a study of blood T cell repertoires in COVID-19. This CDR3 is built from 13 residues. Germline values: CDR1 LGHNA, CDR2 YSLEER. V shed 0 bases and J shed 7 bases, with 7 bases lying between them. This chain links TRBV4-3 with TRBJ2-1, with D unclear. This receptor was identified in a woman aged 40 to 55 who had been exposed to COVID-19. Sequencing was carried out using PBMCs or T cells enriched from blood (not recorded which). CDR3 nucleotide sequence: TGCGCCAGCAGCCAAGAACTGAGAAATGAGCAGTTCTTC. The encoded protein is CASSQELRNEQFF.